These 9 T cell receptor beta chains were all obtained from the same sample, sequenced in a study of blood T cell repertoires in COVID-19. The method was immunoSEQ multiplex PCR; TCRdb's version includes in-frame clones alone and lacks a portion of them. The sample carries some 120,000 clones, more than 60% recorded once. Specimen: peripheral blood. The receptors shown here come from a woman in her 70s with acute or convalescent COVID-19.

The genes are TRBV6-2 or TRBV6-3 and TRBJ2-3; TRBD2 matches at 12 bases. From germline, CDR1 is MNHEY and CDR2 SVGEGT. With V trimmed by 6 bases and J by 8 bases, 12 bases remained unmatched. This CDR3 contains 16 residues. The CDR3 loop is CASSRGTSGFRGTQYF. The CDR3 DNA sequence: TGTGCCAGCAGCCGTGGGACTAGCGGGTTTAGGGGTACGCAGTATTTT.

This chain connects TRBV7-2 to TRBJ2-5; 8 bases align to TRBD2. Germline V gene lookup returns CDR1 SGHTA and CDR2 FQGNSA. With V trimmed by 5 bases and J by 4 bases, 9 bases remained unmatched. The CDR3 is 15 residues long. The CDR3 nucleotides are TGTGCCAGCAGCCCTAGAGCGGGAGTCCGAGAGACCCAGTACTTC. It specifies CASSPRAGVRETQYF.

This rearrangement joins TRBV6-5 to TRBJ1-5; TRBD1 agrees at 8 bases. The CDR3 is 15 amino acids. J lost 6 bases, V lost 7 bases, and 11 bases had no gene match. Germline V gene data show CDR1 as MNHEY and CDR2 as SVGAGI. The CDR3 DNA is TGTGCCAGCACCACTGACAGGGGCCAGCTTCAGCCCCAGCATTTT. This translates into CASTTDRGQLQPQHF.

This chain connects TRBV6-1 to TRBJ2-7; D uncertain. V was shortened by 3 bases and J by 4 bases, with 13 bases between the two germline ends. Germline CDR1 and CDR2: MNHNS and SASEGT. CDR3 length equals 14 residues. The CDR3 nucleotides are TGTGCCAGCAGTGATCCTGGCGAGAGGTACGAGCAGTACTTC. Translating it yields CASSDPGERYEQYF.

As DNA, the CDR3 is TGTGCCAGCAGCTTCGGTGGCAGGGCAAGAGATGGCTACACCTTC. Amino acid sequence: CASSFGGRARDGYTF. The J gene is TRBJ1-2, the V gene TRBV5-4; D might be TRBD1 (5 bases). This CDR3 comprises 15 residues. V lost 2 bases, J lost 6 bases, and 17 bases lay in between. CDR1 is SGHNT, CDR2 YYREEE, per germline (reference sequence).

The chain uses TRBV18 and TRBJ2-3, with TRBD1 identical over 7 bases. Trimming took 2 bases from V and 5 from J; bases not matched to a gene: 10. The CDR3 sequence is 16 residues long. The germline gives CDR1 KGHSH, CDR2 LQKENI. CDR3 in amino acids: CASSPSNRGRVDTQYF. The CDR3 DNA is TGTGCCAGCTCACCATCTAACAGGGGACGGGTAGATACGCAGTATTTT.

This clone was found a few times. The J gene is TRBJ1-1, the V gene TRBV2; TRBD1 matches at 7 bases. Germline V gene sequence: CDR1 SNHLY, CDR2 FYNNEI. The V gene end was trimmed by 7 bases and the J gene end by 3 bases; junction bases not matched to a gene: 8. The CDR3 runs 14 residues. The chain's CDR3 is CASMTGRLDTEAFF. The DNA of the CDR3 is TGTGCCAGCATGACAGGGAGGTTGGACACTGAAGCTTTCTTT.

This chain connects TRBV9 to TRBJ1-3, with 8 nucleotides matching TRBD1. This CDR3 has 16 residues. Germline assignment: CDR1 SGDLS and CDR2 YYNGEE. V lost 0 bases to trimming and J lost 0 bases; unmatched junction nucleotides: 2. This CDR3 is CASSVGGTGSGNTIYF. The CDR3 coding sequence is TGTGCCAGCAGCGTAGGAGGGACAGGCTCTGGAAACACCATATATTTT.

The V gene is TRBV27, the J gene TRBJ1-2; 11 nucleotides agree with TRBD1. V trimming: 2 bases; J trimming: 10 bases; junction bases outside the gene matches: 0. This CDR3 is 12 amino acids long. CDR1 MNHEY and CDR2 SMNVEV come from the germline V gene (reference sequence). The CDR3 sequence is CASSLGQGAYTF. The DNA of the CDR3 is TGTGCCAGCAGTTTAGGACAGGGGGCCTACACCTTC.